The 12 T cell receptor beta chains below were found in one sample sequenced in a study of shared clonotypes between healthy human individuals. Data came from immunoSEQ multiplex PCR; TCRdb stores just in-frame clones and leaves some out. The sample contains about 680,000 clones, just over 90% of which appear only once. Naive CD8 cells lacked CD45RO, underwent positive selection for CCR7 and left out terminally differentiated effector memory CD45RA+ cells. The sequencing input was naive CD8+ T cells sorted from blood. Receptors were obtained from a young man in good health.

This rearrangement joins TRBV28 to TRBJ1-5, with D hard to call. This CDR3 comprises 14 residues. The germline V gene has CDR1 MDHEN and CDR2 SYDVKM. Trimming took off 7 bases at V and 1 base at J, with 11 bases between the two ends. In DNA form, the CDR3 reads TGTGCCAGCACTACGATCGAGAGCAATCAGCCCCAGCATTTT. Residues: CASTTIESNQPQHF.

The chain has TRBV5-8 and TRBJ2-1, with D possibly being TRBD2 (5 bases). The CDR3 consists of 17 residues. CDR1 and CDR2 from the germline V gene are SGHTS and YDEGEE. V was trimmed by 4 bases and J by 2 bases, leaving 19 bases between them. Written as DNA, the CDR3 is TGTGCCAGCAGCCAAACTAGGGAGAAAGGGACCTACAATGAGCAGTTCTTC. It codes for CASSQTREKGTYNEQFF. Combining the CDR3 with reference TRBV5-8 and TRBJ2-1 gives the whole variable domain EAGVTQSPTHLIKTRGQQATLRCSPISGHTSVYWYQQALGLGLQFLLWYDEGEERNRGNFPPRFSGRQFPNYSSELNVNALELEDSALYLCASSQTREKGTYNEQFFGPGTRLTVL.

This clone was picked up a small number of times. The CDR3 sequence is CASSPGRSSYEQYF. Here the CDR3 DNA reads TGTGCCAGCAGCCCCGGCAGAAGCTCCTACGAGCAGTACTTC. The chain has TRBV2 and TRBJ2-7; D gene uncertain. Trimming took off 6 bases at V and 0 bases at J, with 12 bases between the two ends. Germline CDR1 is SNHLY and CDR2 is FYNNEI. The CDR3 extends over 14 amino acids. The full variable domain, rest sourced from reference TRBV2 and TRBJ2-7, is EPEVTQTPSHQVTQMGQEVILRCVPISNHLYFYWYRQILGQKVEFLVSFYNNEISEKSEIFDDQFSVERPDGSNFTLKIRSTKLEDSAMYFCASSPGRSSYEQYFGPGTRLTVT.

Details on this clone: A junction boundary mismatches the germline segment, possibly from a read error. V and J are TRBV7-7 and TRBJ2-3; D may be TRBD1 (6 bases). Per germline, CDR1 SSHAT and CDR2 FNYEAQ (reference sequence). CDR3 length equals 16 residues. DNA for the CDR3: TGTGCTAGCAGCTTAAGGGGGAACTCCCCCTGGGATACGCAGTATTTT. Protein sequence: CASSLRGNSPWDTQYF.

The DNA for the CDR3 is TGTGCCAGCAGCTTAAACCGGGACAGCTACCAAGAGACCCAGTACTTC. Its translation is CASSLNRDSYQETQYF. The V and J genes are TRBV11-2 and TRBJ2-5; 7 nucleotides match TRBD1. Per germline, CDR1 SGHAT and CDR2 FQNNGV. The J segment lost 0 bases and the V segment lost 2 bases, leaving 6 bases of the junction unmatched. The CDR3 sequence is 16 residues long. The variable domain in full, with the rest retrieved from reference TRBV11-2 and TRBJ2-5, is EAGVAQSPRYKIIEKRQSVAFWCNPISGHATLYWYQQILGQGPKLLIQFQNNGVVDDSQLPKDRFSAERLKGVDSTLKIQPAKLEDSAVYLCASSLNRDSYQETQYFGPGTRLLVL.

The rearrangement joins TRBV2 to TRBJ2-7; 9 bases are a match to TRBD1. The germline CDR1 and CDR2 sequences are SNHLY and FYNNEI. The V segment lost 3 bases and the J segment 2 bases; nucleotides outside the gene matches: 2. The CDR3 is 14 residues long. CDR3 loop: CASSDGTGTYEQYF. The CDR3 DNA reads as TGTGCCAGCAGTGATGGGACAGGGACCTACGAGCAGTACTTC.

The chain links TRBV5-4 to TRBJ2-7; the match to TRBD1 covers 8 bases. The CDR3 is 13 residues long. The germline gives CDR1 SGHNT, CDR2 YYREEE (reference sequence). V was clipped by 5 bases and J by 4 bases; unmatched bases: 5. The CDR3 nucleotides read TGTGCCAGCAGACCGGACAGGGCGTACGAGCAGTACTTC. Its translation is CASRPDRAYEQYF.

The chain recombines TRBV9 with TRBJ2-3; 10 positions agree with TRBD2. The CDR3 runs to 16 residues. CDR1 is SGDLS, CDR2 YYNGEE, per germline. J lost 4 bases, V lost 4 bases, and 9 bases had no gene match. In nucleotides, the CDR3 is TGTGCCAGCAGCCCCCGAGCGGGAGGGCCCTCAGATACGCAGTATTTT. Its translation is CASSPRAGGPSDTQYF. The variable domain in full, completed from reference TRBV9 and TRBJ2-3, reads DSGVTQTPKHLITATGQRVTLRCSPRSGDLSVYWYQQSLDQGLQFLIQYYNGEERAKGNILERFSAQQFPDLHSELNLSSLELGDSALYFCASSPRAGGPSDTQYFGPGTRLTVL.

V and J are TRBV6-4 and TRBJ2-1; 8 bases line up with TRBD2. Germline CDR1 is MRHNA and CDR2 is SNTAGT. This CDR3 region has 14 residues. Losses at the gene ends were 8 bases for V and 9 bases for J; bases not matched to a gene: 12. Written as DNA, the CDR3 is TGTGCCAGCGGAGTGGCGGGGGGTCAGGGTGAGCAGTTCTTC. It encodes CASGVAGGQGEQFF.

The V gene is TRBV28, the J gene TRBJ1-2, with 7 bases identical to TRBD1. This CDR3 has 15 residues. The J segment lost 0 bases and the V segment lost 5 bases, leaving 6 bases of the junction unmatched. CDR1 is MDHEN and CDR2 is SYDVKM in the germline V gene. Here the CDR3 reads CASSSRDSTNYGYTF. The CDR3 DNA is TGTGCCAGCAGTAGCCGGGACAGTACTAACTATGGCTACACCTTC.

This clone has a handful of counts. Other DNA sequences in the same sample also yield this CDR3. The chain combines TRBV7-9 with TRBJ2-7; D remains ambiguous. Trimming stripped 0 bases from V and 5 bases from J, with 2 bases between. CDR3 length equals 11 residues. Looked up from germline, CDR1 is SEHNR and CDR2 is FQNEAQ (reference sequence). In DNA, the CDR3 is TGTGCCAGCAGCTTAGCCGACGAGCAGTACTTC. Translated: CASSLADEQYF.

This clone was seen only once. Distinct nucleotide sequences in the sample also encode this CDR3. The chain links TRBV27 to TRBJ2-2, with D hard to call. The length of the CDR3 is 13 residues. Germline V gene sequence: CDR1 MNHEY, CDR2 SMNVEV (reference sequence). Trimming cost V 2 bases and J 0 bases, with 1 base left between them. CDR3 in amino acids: CASSLANTGELFF. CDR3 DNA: TGTGCCAGCAGTTTAGCGAACACCGGGGAGCTGTTTTTT.